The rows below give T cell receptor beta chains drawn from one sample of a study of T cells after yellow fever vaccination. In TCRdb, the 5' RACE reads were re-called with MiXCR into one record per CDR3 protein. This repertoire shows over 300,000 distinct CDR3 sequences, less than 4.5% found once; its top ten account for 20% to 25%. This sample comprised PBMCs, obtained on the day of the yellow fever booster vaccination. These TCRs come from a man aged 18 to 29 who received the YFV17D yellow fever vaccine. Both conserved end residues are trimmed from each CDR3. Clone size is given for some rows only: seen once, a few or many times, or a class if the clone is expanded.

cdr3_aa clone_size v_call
ASSIRDRNRSYEQY - TRBV21-1
ATSDFGELF - TRBV24-1
ASSLYVLPYEQY many TRBV5-5
ASRDTGGAGIGELF many TRBV2
ASIPGLAGGYTDTQY few TRBV12-3/TRBV12-4
ASSLDPTGSYEQY many TRBV7-2
AWRVLQNTEAF many TRBV30
ASSETQDSPLH many TRBV5-1
AIRITGANTEAF many TRBV10-3
ASSYSQDRGYNSPLH - TRBV6-5
ASSMRDEQF - TRBV19
ASSPPSTYEQY many TRBV18
ASSLIVAARGQPQH many TRBV5-5
ASSDPGQGYNEQF many TRBV11-2
SARGPGQSLYSNQPQH many TRBV20-1
ASSDWTDSYEQY few TRBV5-6
ASSLKNTTGQGCEKLF many TRBV7-6
ASSLWQYDEQY many TRBV27
ASSLELANSPLH - TRBV18
ASRGTSGVTDTQY - TRBV2
ASSLHRARSYT many TRBV5-6
ASSSGRLFNQPQH - TRBV5-8
ASSQDYKRGTGPNEQF many TRBV14
SARKPGVYEQY - TRBV20-1
ASSSTQGSTYNEQF many TRBV7-2
ASSLGGKGTANYGYT - TRBV5-1
ASSLPGQSSGNTIY - TRBV7-6
ASSLVAADTQY - TRBV5-1